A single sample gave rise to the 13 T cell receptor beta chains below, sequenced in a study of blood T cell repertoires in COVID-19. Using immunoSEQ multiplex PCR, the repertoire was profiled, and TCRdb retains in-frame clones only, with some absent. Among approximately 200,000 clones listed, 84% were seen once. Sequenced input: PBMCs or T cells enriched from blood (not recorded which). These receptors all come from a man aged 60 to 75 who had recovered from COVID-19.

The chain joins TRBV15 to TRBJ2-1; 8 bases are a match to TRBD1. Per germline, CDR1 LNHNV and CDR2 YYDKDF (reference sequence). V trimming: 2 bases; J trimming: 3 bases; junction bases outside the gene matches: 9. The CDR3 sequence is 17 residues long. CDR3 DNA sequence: TGTGCCACCAGCAGAAGCCTCCAGGGGGCCATCTACAATGAGCAGTTCTTC. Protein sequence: CATSRSLQGAIYNEQFF.

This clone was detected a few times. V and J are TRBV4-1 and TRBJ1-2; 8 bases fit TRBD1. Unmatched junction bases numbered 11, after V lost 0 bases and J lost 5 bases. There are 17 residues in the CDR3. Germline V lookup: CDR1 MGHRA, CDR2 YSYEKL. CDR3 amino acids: CASSQDPGQALWYGYTF. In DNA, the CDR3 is TGCGCCAGCAGCCAAGACCCGGGACAGGCGCTTTGGTATGGCTACACCTTC.

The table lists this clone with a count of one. The DNA for the CDR3 is TGTGCCAGCAGCAAACGTATGCGGGGAGGGGAGCAGTACTTC. This codes for CASSKRMRGGEQYF. This chain links TRBV21-1 with TRBJ2-7; TRBD2 is taken as the D call from the table, unchecked against the DNA. TRBV21-1 is deemed a pseudogene. The CDR3 consists of 14 residues.

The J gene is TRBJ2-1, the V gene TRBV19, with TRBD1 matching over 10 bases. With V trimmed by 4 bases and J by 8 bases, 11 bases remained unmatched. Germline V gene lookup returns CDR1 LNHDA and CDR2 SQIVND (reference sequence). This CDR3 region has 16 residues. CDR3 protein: CASSTSRDRGFDEQFF. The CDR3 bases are TGTGCCAGTAGTACCTCCCGGGACAGGGGCTTTGATGAGCAGTTCTTC.

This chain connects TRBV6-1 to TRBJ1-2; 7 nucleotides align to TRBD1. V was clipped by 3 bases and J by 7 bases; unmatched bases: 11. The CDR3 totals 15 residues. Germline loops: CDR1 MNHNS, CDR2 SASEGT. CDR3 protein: CASSDQSTGAPGYTF. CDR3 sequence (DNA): TGTGCCAGCAGTGATCAGTCCACAGGGGCCCCTGGCTACACCTTC.

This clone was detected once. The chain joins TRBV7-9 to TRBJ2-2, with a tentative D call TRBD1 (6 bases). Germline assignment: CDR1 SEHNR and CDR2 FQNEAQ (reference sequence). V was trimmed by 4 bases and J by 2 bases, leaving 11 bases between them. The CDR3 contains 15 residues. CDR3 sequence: CASSWGQLNTGELFF. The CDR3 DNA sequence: TGTGCCAGCAGCTGGGGGCAACTCAACACCGGGGAGCTGTTTTTT.

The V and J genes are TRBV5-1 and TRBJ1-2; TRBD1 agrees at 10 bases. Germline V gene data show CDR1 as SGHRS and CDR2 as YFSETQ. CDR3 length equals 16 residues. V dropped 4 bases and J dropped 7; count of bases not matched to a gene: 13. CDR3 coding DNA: TGCGCCAGCAGCCCTAATGTCGGACAGGGGGTTAGTGGCTACACCTTC. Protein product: CASSPNVGQGVSGYTF. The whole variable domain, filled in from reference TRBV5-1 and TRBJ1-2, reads KAGVTQTPRYLIKTRGQQVTLSCSPISGHRSVSWYQQTPGQGLQFLFEYFSETQRNKGNFPGRFSGRQFSNSRSEMNVSTLELGDSALYLCASSPNVGQGVSGYTFGSGTRLTVV.

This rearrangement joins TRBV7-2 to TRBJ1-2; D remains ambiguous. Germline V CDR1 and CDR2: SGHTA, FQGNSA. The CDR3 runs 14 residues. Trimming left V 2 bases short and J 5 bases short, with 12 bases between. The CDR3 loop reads CASSLKPGLYGYTF. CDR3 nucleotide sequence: TGTGCCAGCAGCTTAAAACCGGGATTATATGGCTACACCTTC.

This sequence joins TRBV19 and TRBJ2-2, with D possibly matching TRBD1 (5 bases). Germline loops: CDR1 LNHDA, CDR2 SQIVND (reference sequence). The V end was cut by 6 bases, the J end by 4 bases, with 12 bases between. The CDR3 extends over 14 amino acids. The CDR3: CASSPQVFTGELFF. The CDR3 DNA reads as TGTGCCAGTAGCCCACAGGTGTTCACCGGGGAGCTGTTTTTT.

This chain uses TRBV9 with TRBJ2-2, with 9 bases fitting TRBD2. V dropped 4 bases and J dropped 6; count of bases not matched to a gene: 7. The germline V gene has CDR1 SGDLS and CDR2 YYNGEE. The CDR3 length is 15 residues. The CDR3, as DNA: TGTGCCAGCAGCCTGGCGGGGGGGGGTCCCGGGGAGCTGTTTTTT. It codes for CASSLAGGGPGELFF.

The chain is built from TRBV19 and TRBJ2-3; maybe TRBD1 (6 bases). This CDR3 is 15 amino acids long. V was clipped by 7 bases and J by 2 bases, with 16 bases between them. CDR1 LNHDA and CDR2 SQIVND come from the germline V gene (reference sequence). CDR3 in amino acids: CASTQGWRITDTQYF. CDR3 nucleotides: TGTGCCAGTACCCAGGGGTGGCGGATCACAGATACGCAGTATTTT.

CDR3 loop: CASRAGGPIDTQYF. CDR3 coding DNA: TGTGCCAGCAGAGCGGGGGGGCCAATAGATACGCAGTATTTT. The chain joins TRBV2 to TRBJ2-3; 10 nucleotides line up with TRBD2. With 6 bases clipped from V and 5 bases from J, the junction kept 5 bases outside the gene matches. Germline loops: CDR1 SNHLY, CDR2 FYNNEI. The CDR3 is made up of 14 amino acids.

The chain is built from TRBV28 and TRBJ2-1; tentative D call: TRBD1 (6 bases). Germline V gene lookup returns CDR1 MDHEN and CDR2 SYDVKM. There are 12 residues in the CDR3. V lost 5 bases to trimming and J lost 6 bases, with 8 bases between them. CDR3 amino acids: CASSDRFNEQFF. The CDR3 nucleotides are TGTGCCAGCAGTGACAGGTTCAATGAGCAGTTCTTC.